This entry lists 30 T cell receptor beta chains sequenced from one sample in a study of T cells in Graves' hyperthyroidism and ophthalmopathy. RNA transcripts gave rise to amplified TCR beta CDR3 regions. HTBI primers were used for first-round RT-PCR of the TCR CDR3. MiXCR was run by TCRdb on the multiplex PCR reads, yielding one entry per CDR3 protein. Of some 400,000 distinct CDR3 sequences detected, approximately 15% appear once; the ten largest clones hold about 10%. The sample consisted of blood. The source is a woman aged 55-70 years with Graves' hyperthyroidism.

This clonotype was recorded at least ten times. The CDR3 DNA sequence: TGTGCCAGCAGTTTCAGCTCCTATAATTCACCCCTCCACTTT. Amino acids: CASSFSSYNSPLHF. This chain uses TRBV6-2 or TRBV6-3 with TRBJ1-6; no definite D call. Germline V CDR1 and CDR2: MNHEY, SVGEGT. CDR3 length: 14 residues. The V and J ends lost 4 bases and 0 bases respectively, with 4 bases between them.

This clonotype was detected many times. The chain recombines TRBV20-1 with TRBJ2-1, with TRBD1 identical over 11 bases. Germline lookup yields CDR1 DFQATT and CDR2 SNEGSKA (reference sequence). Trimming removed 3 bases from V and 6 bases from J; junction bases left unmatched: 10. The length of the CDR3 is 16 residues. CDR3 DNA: TGCAGTGCTAGTGACCCGGACAGGGGGCAAATCAATGAGCAGTTCTTC. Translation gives CSASDPDRGQINEQFF.

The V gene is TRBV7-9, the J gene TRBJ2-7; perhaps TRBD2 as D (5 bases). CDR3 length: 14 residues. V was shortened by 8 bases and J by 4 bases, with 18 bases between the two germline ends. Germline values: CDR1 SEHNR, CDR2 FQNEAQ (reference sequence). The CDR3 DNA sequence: TGTGCCAGCGCGGGCCGGGGTCTAGGTTACGAGCAGTACTTC. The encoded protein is CASAGRGLGYEQYF.

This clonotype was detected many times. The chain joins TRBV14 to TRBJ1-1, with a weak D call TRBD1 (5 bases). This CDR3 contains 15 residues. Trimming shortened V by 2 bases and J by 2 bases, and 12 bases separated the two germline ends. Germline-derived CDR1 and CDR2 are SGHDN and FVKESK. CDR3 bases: TGTGCCAGCAGCCAATCCGGGGGTTACAACACTGAAGCTTTCTTT. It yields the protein CASSQSGGYNTEAFF.

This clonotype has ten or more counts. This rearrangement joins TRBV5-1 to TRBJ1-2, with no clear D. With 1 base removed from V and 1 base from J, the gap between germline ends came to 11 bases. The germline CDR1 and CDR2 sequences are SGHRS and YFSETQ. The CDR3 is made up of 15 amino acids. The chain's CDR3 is CASSLSHGSNYGYTF. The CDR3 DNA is TGCGCCAGCAGCTTGTCACACGGTAGTAACTATGGCTACACCTTC.

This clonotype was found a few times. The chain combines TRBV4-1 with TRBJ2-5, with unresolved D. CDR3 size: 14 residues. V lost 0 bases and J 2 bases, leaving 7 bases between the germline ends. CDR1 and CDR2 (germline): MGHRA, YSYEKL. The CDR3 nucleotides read TGCGCCAGCAGCCAAGATCGGCAGCAAGAGACCCAGTACTTC. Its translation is CASSQDRQQETQYF.

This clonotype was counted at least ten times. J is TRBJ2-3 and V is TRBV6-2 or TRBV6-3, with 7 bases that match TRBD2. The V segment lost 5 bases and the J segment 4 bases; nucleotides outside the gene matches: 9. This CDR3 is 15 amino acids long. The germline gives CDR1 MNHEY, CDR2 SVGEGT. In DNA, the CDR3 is TGTGCCAGCAGTCCATGGACTAGTCCCCCAGATACGCAGTATTTT. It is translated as CASSPWTSPPDTQYF.

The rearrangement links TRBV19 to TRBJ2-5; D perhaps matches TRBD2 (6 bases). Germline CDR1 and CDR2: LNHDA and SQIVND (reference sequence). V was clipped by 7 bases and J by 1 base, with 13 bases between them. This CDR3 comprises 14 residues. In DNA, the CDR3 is TGTGCCAGTACGGGAGCGGGCTTCCAAGAGACCCAGTACTTC. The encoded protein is CASTGAGFQETQYF.

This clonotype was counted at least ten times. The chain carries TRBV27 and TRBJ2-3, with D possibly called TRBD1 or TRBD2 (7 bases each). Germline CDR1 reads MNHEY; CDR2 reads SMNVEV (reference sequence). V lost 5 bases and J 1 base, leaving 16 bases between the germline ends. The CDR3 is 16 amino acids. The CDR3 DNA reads TGTGCCAGCAGTCCCAGGGGGGGGTTCGGCACAGATACGCAGTATTTT. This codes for CASSPRGGFGTDTQYF.

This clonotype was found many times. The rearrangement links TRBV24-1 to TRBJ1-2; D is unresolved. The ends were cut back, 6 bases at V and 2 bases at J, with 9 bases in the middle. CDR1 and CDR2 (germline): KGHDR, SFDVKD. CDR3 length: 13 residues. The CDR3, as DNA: TGTGCCACCAGTAGGAGAGGAAACTATGGCTACACCTTC. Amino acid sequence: CATSRRGNYGYTF.

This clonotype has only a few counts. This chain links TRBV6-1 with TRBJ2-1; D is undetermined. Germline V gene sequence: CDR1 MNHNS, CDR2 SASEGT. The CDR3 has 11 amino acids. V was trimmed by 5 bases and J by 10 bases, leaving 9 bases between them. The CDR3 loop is CASSSLREQFF. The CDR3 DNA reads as TGTGCCAGCAGTTCTTTGCGGGAGCAGTTCTTC.

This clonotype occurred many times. CDR3 in DNA: TGTGCCAGCAGCTTAATCTTTGGGGACGCTACAGATACGCAGTATTTT. Residues: CASSLIFGDATDTQYF. The J gene is TRBJ2-3, the V gene TRBV7-6, with D possibly being TRBD1 or TRBD2 (5 bases each). The CDR3 has 16 amino acids. Deletions cut 2 bases from V and 3 bases from J, with 15 bases between. Germline assignment: CDR1 SGHVS and CDR2 FNYEAQ.

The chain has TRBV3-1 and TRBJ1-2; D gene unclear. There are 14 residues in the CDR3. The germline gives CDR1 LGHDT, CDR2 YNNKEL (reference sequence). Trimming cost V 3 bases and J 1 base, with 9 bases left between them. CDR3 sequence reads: CASSHPPVNYGYTF. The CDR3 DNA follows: TGTGCCAGCAGCCATCCCCCAGTTAACTATGGCTACACCTTC.

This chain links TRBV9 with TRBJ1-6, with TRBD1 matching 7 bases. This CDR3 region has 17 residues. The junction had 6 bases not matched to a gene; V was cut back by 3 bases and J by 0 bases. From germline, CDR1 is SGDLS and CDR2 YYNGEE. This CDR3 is CASSAGDRYSYNSPLHF. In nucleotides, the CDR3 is TGTGCCAGCAGCGCAGGGGACAGATACTCCTATAATTCACCCCTCCACTTT.

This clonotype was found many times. The CDR3 protein is CACPGLINTGELFF. In DNA form, the CDR3 reads TGTGCCTGCCCCGGACTGATAAACACCGGGGAGCTGTTTTTT. The gene calls are TRBV30 and TRBJ2-2; maybe TRBD2 (5 bases). Germline assignment: CDR1 GTSNPN and CDR2 SVGIG (reference sequence). The CDR3 runs 14 residues. The V gene lost 6 bases and the J gene lost 2 bases, with 13 bases spanning the gap.

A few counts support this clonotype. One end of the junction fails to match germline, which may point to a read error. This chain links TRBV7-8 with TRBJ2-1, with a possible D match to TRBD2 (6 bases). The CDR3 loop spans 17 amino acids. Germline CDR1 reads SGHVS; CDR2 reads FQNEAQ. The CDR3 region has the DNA TGTGCCGGCAGCTCTACTGGTGGTCTAGCGAGGAACAATGAGCAGTTCTTC. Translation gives CAGSSTGGLARNNEQFF. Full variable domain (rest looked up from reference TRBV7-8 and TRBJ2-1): GAGVSQSPRYKVAKRGQDVALRCDPISGHVSLFWYQQALGQGPEFLTYFQNEAQLDKSGLPSDRFFAERPEGSVSTLKIQRTQQEDSAVYLCAGSSTGGLARNNEQFFGPGTRLTVL.

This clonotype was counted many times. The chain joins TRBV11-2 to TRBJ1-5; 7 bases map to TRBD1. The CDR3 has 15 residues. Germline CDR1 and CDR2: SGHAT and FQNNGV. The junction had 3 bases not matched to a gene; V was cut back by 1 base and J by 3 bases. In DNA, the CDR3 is TGTGCCAGCAGCTTAGGGACAGGTCACAATCAGCCCCAGCATTTT. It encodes CASSLGTGHNQPQHF.

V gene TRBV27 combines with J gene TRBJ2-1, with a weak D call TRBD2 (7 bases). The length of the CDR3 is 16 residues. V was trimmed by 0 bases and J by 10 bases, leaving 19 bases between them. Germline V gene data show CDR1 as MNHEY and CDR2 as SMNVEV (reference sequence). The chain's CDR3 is CASSLSQWGAGEEQFF. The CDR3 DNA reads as TGTGCCAGCAGTTTATCCCAATGGGGGGCGGGGGAAGAGCAGTTCTTC.

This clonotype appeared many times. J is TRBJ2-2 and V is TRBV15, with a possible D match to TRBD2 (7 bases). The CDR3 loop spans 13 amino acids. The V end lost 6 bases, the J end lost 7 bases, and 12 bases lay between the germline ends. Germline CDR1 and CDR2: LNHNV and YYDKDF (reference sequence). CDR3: CATSGGAIGELFF. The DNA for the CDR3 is TGTGCCACCAGTGGGGGGGCGATCGGGGAGCTGTTTTTT.

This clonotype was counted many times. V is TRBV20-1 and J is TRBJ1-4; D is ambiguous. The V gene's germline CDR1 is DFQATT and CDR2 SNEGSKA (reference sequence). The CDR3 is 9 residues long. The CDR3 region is CNPHFLLFF. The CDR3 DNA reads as TGCAATCCACACTTCTTACTGTTTTTT.

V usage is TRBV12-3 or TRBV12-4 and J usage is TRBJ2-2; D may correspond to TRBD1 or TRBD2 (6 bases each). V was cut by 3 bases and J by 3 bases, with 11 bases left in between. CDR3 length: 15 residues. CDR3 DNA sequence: TGTGCCAGCAGTTTCGGAGGGGGGTACACCGGGGAGCTGTTTTTT. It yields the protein CASSFGGGYTGELFF.

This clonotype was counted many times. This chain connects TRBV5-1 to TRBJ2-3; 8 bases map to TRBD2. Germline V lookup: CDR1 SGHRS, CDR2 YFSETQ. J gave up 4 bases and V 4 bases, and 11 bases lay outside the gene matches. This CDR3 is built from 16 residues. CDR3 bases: TGCGCCAGCAGCCCAACCCCGGGACTAGGTCCAGATACGCAGTATTTT. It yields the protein CASSPTPGLGPDTQYF.

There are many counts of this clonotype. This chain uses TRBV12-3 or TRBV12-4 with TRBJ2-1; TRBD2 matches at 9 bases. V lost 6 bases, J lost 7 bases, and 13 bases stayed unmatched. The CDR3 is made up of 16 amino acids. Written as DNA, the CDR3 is TGTGCCAGCAGCCCCCCGACTAGCGGCAAGTGGAATGAGCAGTTCTTC. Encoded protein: CASSPPTSGKWNEQFF.

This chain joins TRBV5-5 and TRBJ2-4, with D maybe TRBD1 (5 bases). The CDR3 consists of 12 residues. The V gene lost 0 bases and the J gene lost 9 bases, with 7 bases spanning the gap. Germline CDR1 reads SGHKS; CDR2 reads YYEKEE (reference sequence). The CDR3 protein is CASSLGGSIQYF. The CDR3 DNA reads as TGTGCCAGCAGCTTGGGGGGCAGCATTCAGTACTTC.

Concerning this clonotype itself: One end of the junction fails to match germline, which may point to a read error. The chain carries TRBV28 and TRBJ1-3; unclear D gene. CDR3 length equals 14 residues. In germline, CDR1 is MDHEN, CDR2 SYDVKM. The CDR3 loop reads CASSSGPSRNTIYF. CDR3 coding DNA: TGTGCCAGCAGCAGCGGCCCCTCTCGAAACACCATATATTTT. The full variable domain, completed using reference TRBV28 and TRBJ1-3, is DVKVTQSSRYLVKRTGEKVFLECVQDMDHENMFWYRQDPGLGLRLIYFSYDVKMKEKGDIPEGYSVSREKKERFSLILESASTNQTSMYLCASSSGPSRNTIYFGEGSWLTVV.

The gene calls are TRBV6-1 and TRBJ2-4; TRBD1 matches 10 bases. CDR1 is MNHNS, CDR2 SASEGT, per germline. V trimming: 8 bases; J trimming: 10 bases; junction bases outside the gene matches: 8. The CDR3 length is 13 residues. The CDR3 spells CASSLRDRGIQYF. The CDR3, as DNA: TGTGCCAGCTCCCTACGGGACAGGGGAATTCAGTACTTC.

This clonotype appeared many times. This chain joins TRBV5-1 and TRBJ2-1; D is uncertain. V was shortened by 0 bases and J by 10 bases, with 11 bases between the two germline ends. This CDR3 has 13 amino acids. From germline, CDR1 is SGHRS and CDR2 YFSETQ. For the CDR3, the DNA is TGCGCCAGCAGCTTGGCCCGAAACCCCGAGCAGTTCTTC. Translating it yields CASSLARNPEQFF.

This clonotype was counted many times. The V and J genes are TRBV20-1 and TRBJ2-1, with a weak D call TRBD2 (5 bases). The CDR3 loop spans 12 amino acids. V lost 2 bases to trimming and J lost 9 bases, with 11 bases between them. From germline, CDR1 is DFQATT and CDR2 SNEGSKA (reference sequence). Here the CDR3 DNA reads TGCAGTGCTAGACGGGGTCTTAGTGAGCAGTTCTTC. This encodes CSARRGLSEQFF.

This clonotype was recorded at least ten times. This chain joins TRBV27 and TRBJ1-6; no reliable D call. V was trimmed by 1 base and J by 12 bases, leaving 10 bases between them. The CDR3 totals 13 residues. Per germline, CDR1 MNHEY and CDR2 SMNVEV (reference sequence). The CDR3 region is CASSLFGRGPLHF. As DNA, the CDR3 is TGTGCCAGCAGTTTATTCGGAAGAGGACCCCTCCACTTT.

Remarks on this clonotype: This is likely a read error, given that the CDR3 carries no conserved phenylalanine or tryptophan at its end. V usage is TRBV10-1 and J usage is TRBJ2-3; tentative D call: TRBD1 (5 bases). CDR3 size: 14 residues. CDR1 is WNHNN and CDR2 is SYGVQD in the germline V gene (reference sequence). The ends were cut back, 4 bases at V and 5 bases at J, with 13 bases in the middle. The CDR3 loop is CASSAWTQGDTQYI. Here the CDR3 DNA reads TGCGCCAGCAGTGCGTGGACCCAGGGAGATACGCAGTATATT.